Following are 28 T cell receptor beta chains from one sample sequenced in a study of T-cell reconstitution after alpha-beta-depleted transplantation in children. During its preparation, the TCRbeta library received unique molecular identifiers. MiXCR was run by TCRdb on the PCR reads, yielding one entry per CDR3 protein. The table has around 78,000 distinct CDR3 sequences, about 6.7% seen once; the top ten hold around 2.4%. The sequenced sample was PBMCs from the stem cell graft donor, obtained from the stem cell graft. The receptors were sampled from a human donor who donated a stem cell graft to a child with acute lymphoblastic leukemia.

This clonotype was observed many times. The chain is built from TRBV6-2 or TRBV6-3 and TRBJ2-7; D is possibly TRBD1 or TRBD2 (6 bases each). This CDR3 comprises 11 residues. The V gene's germline CDR1 is MNHEY and CDR2 SVGEGT. Trimming cost V 7 bases and J 6 bases, with 10 bases left between them. Written as DNA, the CDR3 is TGTGCCAGCACCACGGGGGCCGAGCAGTACTTC. This gives the protein CASTTGAEQYF.

In this sample, this clonotype turned up many times. V and J are TRBV7-2 and TRBJ2-5; the match to TRBD1 covers 8 bases. CDR3 length: 14 amino acids. The V gene end was trimmed by 5 bases and the J gene end by 5 bases; junction bases not matched to a gene: 7. Germline loops: CDR1 SGHTA, CDR2 FQGNSA. The DNA of the CDR3 is TGTGCCAGCAGCGCAGGACAGGGCATGGAGACCCAGTACTTC. Encoded protein: CASSAGQGMETQYF.

This clonotype has at least ten counts. The gene calls are TRBV6-2 or TRBV6-3 and TRBJ1-1, with D possibly TRBD1 on 5 matching bases. There are 15 residues in the CDR3. V gave up 0 bases and J gave up 8 bases, with 16 bases separating them. The V gene's germline CDR1 is MNHEY and CDR2 SVGEGT. CDR3 amino acids: CASSYSKSPGQEAFF. The CDR3 DNA reads as TGTGCCAGCAGTTACTCGAAGTCCCCGGGGCAGGAAGCTTTCTTT.

This clonotype was found a few times. The gene calls are TRBV2 and TRBJ2-7; D may be TRBD1 (5 bases). The germline V gene has CDR1 SNHLY and CDR2 FYNNEI. The V end lost 3 bases, the J end lost 6 bases, and 12 bases lay between the germline ends. The CDR3 loop spans 13 amino acids. Written as DNA, the CDR3 is TGTGCCAGCAGTGAGAGACAGTCCCGCGAGCAGTACTTC. Residues: CASSERQSREQYF.

At least ten counts were recorded for this clonotype. The chain recombines TRBV5-1 with TRBJ2-5, with D possibly being TRBD2 (5 bases). Germline CDR1 and CDR2: SGHRS and YFSETQ. V was cut by 3 bases and J by 5 bases, with 8 bases left in between. The CDR3 runs 12 residues. The CDR3 DNA reads as TGCGCCAGCAGCTGGGAGAGCGAGACCCAGTACTTC. Protein: CASSWESETQYF.

The chain is built from TRBV12-3 or TRBV12-4 and TRBJ2-7; 7 nucleotides align to TRBD1. This CDR3 region has 15 residues. Trimming took 8 bases from V and 0 from J; bases not matched to a gene: 10. The CDR3 loop is CASAPKGTASYEQYF. The CDR3 DNA reads as TGTGCCAGCGCCCCCAAAGGGACAGCCTCCTACGAGCAGTACTTC.

This clonotype has ten or more counts. This chain connects TRBV10-2 to TRBJ2-5; D uncertain. Trimming removed 3 bases from V and 5 bases from J, with 4 bases in between. Germline CDR1 reads WSHSY; CDR2 reads SAAADI. The CDR3 is 11 amino acids. The CDR3: CASSEFETQYF. The CDR3 bases are TGCGCCAGCAGTGAATTTGAGACCCAGTACTTC.

The chain couples TRBV6-2 or TRBV6-3 to TRBJ2-3; TRBD2 aligns across 7 bases. Per the germline V gene, CDR1 is MNHEY and CDR2 is SVGEGT. Trimming cost V 8 bases and J 3 bases; bases outside gene matches: 8. This CDR3 is built from 14 residues. The CDR3 DNA is TGTGCCAGCGAAACAGCGGGGCTTACAGATACGCAGTATTTT. It yields the protein CASETAGLTDTQYF.

This clonotype was seen ten or more times. The J gene is TRBJ1-4, the V gene TRBV9; the D is unclear. The CDR3 extends over 18 amino acids. Looked up from germline, CDR1 is SGDLS and CDR2 is YYNGEE. V lost 0 bases and J lost 0, with 15 bases in between. The CDR3 DNA reads TGTGCCAGCAGCGTAGCGGCATCCTTGAGTGCAACTAATGAAAAACTGTTTTTT. Translating gives CASSVAASLSATNEKLFF.

This clonotype was observed a handful of times. Just one base apart from a much larger clone, this may be a read error. The rearrangement uses TRBV6-4 and TRBJ2-7, with D maybe TRBD1 (5 bases). V was trimmed by 4 bases and J by 1 base, leaving 8 bases between them. Germline V gives CDR1 MRHNA, CDR2 SNTAGT. There are 13 residues in the CDR3. The CDR3 DNA is TGTGCCAGCAGTGCGACAGAGTCCTACGAGCAGTACTTC. This codes for CASSATESYEQYF.

The rearrangement uses TRBV2 and TRBJ1-2; 7 bases fit TRBD1. After removal of 6 bases from V and 4 bases from J, the junction contained 8 bases not matched to a gene. Germline CDR1 SNHLY, CDR2 FYNNEI. The CDR3 totals 14 residues. The CDR3 loop reads CASSGQAEPYGYTF. The CDR3 bases are TGTGCCAGCAGCGGACAGGCCGAGCCCTATGGCTACACCTTC.

At least ten counts were recorded for this clonotype. The CDR3 loop is CASSQGQLGNEQFF. In DNA, the CDR3 is TGTGCCAGCAGCCAAGGGCAACTGGGGAATGAGCAGTTCTTC. The chain uses TRBV3-1 and TRBJ2-1, with D unresolved. In germline, CDR1 is LGHDT, CDR2 YNNKEL (reference sequence). The CDR3 is 14 amino acids. Trimming stripped 1 base from V and 7 bases from J, with 11 bases between.

This clonotype appeared many times. The V and J genes are TRBV4-2 and TRBJ2-3; 11 bases align to TRBD2. The CDR3 is 16 residues long. J lost 6 bases, V lost 4 bases, and 9 bases had no gene match. Germline V lookup: CDR1 LGHNA, CDR2 YNFKEQ. The CDR3 here is CASSPGTSGGGDTQYF. The CDR3 DNA reads as TGTGCCAGCAGCCCGGGAACTAGCGGGGGAGGTGATACGCAGTATTTT.

There are many counts of this clonotype. The chain uses TRBV2 and TRBJ1-4; D is perhaps TRBD1 (6 bases). The length of the CDR3 is 13 residues. Trimming removed 7 bases at V and 5 bases at J, with 11 bases between. CDR1 is SNHLY, CDR2 FYNNEI, per germline. The CDR3 coding sequence is TGTGCCAGCAATGGGGGGCTGAATGAAAAACTGTTTTTT. Translating gives CASNGGLNEKLFF.

Ten or more counts support this clonotype. The chain has TRBV20-1 and TRBJ1-6; 9 bases are a match to TRBD1. Germline assignment: CDR1 DFQATT and CDR2 SNEGSKA (reference sequence). Germline trimming cut 6 bases from V and 9 bases from J; bases unmatched to any gene: 9. The CDR3 consists of 14 residues. The CDR3 DNA reads TGCAGTGCCATGGGACAGGGAGAGAGTTCACCCCTCCACTTT. It codes for CSAMGQGESSPLHF.

This chain uses TRBV27 with TRBJ2-1, with TRBD2 matching 12 bases. The CDR3 totals 16 residues. With V trimmed by 3 bases and J by 5 bases, 5 bases remained unmatched. Per germline, CDR1 MNHEY and CDR2 SMNVEV (reference sequence). DNA for the CDR3: TGTGCCAGCAGTTTTGCTCGGACTAGCGGGGACAATGAGCAGTTCTTC. Encoded protein: CASSFARTSGDNEQFF.

This clonotype appeared many times. The chain combines TRBV7-2 with TRBJ2-3; weak D call: TRBD2 (5 bases). The CDR3 contains 16 residues. Germline V gene data show CDR1 as SGHTA and CDR2 as FQGNSA. Deletions cut 5 bases from V and 3 bases from J, with 18 bases between. CDR3 nucleotide sequence: TGTGCCAGCAGCCCCTATGTGGGAGTAGCTACAGATACGCAGTATTTT. Its protein product is CASSPYVGVATDTQYF.

The table lists this clonotype with many counts. The rearrangement uses TRBV6-2 or TRBV6-3 and TRBJ1-1; TRBD1 aligns across 9 bases. The CDR3 is 15 amino acids. Looked up from germline, CDR1 is MNHEY and CDR2 is SVGEGT. V dropped 4 bases and J dropped 4; count of bases not matched to a gene: 7. CDR3 loop: CASSSLDRGLTEAFF. Written as DNA, the CDR3 is TGTGCCAGCAGTTCCCTGGACAGGGGCCTCACTGAAGCTTTCTTT.

In its sample, this clonotype was seen many times. The chain employs TRBV5-6 and TRBJ1-6, with D unclear. Trimming cost V 0 bases and J 8 bases, with 6 bases left between them. The CDR3 is 13 residues long. Germline CDR1 and CDR2: SGHDT and YYEEEE. DNA of the CDR3: TGTGCCAGCAGCTTGGGAGAGGATTCACCCCTCCACTTT. This gives the protein CASSLGEDSPLHF.

This clonotype was counted ten times or more. This sequence joins TRBV5-6 and TRBJ1-5, with 7 bases lining up with TRBD1. Trimming removed 4 bases from V and 2 bases from J; junction bases left unmatched: 9. Germline CDR1 and CDR2: SGHDT and YYEEEE. The CDR3 runs 16 residues. The CDR3 coding sequence is TGTGCCAGCAGCAAAACCTACAGGGGACGCAATCAGCCCCAGCATTTT. The encoded protein is CASSKTYRGRNQPQHF.

There are many counts of this clonotype. The V and J genes are TRBV5-1 and TRBJ2-1, with D possibly TRBD1 on 6 matching bases. CDR1 and CDR2 (germline): SGHRS, YFSETQ. V was pared by 1 base and J by 7 bases, with 9 bases between. The CDR3 consists of 13 residues. CDR3 nucleotide sequence: TGCGCCAGCAGCTTGAACAGGGCTAATGAGCAGTTCTTC. Translation: CASSLNRANEQFF.

This clonotype was counted ten times or more. The CDR3 here is CASSSRPGTSGEKLFF. CDR3 bases: TGTGCCAGCAGTTCCCGCCCCGGGACATCTGGTGAAAAACTGTTTTTT. The chain has TRBV12-3 or TRBV12-4 and TRBJ1-4; weak D call: TRBD1 (6 bases). The CDR3 runs to 16 residues. Trimming cost V 4 bases and J 7 bases, with 19 bases left between them.

This clonotype appeared many times. This rearrangement joins TRBV19 to TRBJ2-4; a weak D match, TRBD1 (5 bases). V was clipped by 6 bases and J by 0 bases, with 9 bases between them. The CDR3 loop spans 14 amino acids. CDR1 is LNHDA, CDR2 SQIVND, per germline (reference sequence). The CDR3 loop reads CASRDRLAKNIQYF. As DNA, the CDR3 is TGTGCCAGTAGAGACAGACTAGCCAAAAACATTCAGTACTTC. Using reference TRBV19 and TRBJ2-4 for the parts outside the CDR3, the full variable domain is DGGITQSPKYLFRKEGQNVTLSCEQNLNHDAMYWYRQDPGQGLRLIYYSQIVNDFQKGDIAEGYSVSREKKESFPLTVTSAQKNPTAFYLCASRDRLAKNIQYFGAGTRLSVL.

The V gene is TRBV4-2, the J gene TRBJ1-1, with TRBD1 matching over 8 bases. CDR3 length: 14 amino acids. J gave up 7 bases and V 4 bases, and 8 bases lay outside the gene matches. Germline CDR1 reads LGHNA; CDR2 reads YNFKEQ. CDR3 DNA: TGTGCCAGCAGCCCCAGGACAGGGAGCCATGAAGCTTTCTTT. As protein: CASSPRTGSHEAFF.

This clonotype was seen repeatedly, ten times or more. V is TRBV29-1 and J is TRBJ2-7; 8 nucleotides agree with TRBD1. The CDR3 is 14 amino acids. The V and J ends lost 3 bases and 1 base, in that order; junction bases with no gene match: 5. The germline V gene encodes CDR1 SQVTM and CDR2 ANQGSEA. DNA of the CDR3: TGCAGCGTTGATGGAACAGGGGGATCCTACGAGCAGTACTTC. Protein product: CSVDGTGGSYEQYF.

This clonotype was counted at least ten times. The J gene is TRBJ2-5, the V gene TRBV9; D remains ambiguous. Per germline, CDR1 SGDLS and CDR2 YYNGEE. The CDR3 spans 13 residues. The V gene lost 2 bases and the J gene lost 1 base, with 6 bases spanning the gap. CDR3 DNA sequence: TGTGCCAGCAGCGTGGACGGCCAAGAGACCCAGTACTTC. The encoded protein is CASSVDGQETQYF.

This clonotype was observed at least ten times. The gene calls are TRBV6-1 and TRBJ2-1; the D gene could be TRBD1 or TRBD2 (5 bases each). CDR1 and CDR2 (germline): MNHNS, SASEGT. The CDR3 covers 16 residues. With 1 base removed from V and 8 bases from J, the gap between germline ends came to 18 bases. The CDR3: CASSEVGGVGTDEQFF. CDR3 DNA sequence: TGTGCCAGCAGTGAAGTGGGTGGAGTTGGGACGGATGAGCAGTTCTTC.

This chain connects TRBV6-2 or TRBV6-3 to TRBJ1-6; no firm D call. V lost 4 bases, J lost 14 bases, and 6 bases lay in between. The germline V gene encodes CDR1 MNHEY and CDR2 SVGEGT. This CDR3 region has 10 residues. Here the CDR3 reads CASSSESLHF. In DNA form, the CDR3 reads TGTGCCAGCAGTTCTGAATCCCTCCACTTT.